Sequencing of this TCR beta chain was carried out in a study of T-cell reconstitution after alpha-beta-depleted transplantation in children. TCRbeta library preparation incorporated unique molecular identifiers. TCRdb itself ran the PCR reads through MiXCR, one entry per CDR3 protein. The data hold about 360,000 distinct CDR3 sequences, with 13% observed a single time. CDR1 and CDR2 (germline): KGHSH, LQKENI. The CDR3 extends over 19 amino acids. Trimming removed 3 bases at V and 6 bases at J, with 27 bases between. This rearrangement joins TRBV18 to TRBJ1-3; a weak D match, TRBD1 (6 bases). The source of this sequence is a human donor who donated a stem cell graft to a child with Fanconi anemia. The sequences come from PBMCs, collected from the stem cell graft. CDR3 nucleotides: TGTGCCAGCTCACCGGTGCTGTGGACAGCAGAAGTTTTGACAAACACCATATATTTT. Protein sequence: CASSPVLWTAEVLTNTIYF.